The 21 T cell receptor beta chains given below trace back to one sample, sequenced in a study of CD8 T cells in Susac syndrome. RNA in amounts of about 0.45 to 1 ug was reverse transcribed with random hexamers. TCRdb reanalysed the immunoSEQ multiplex PCR reads using MiXCR and keeps one entry per CDR3 protein. The data contain fewer than 350,000 distinct CDR3 sequences, about nine tenths of them seen just once; the ten biggest clones take up roughly 0.2%. The sample consisted of CD8+ T cells from PBMCs. These TCRs come from a human donor with multiple sclerosis.

This chain uses TRBV24-1 with TRBJ2-7; 11 positions match TRBD1. This CDR3 has 13 residues. Germline V CDR1 and CDR2: KGHDR, SFDVKD. V was pared by 5 bases and J by 5 bases, with 1 base of the junction left unmatched. The CDR3 DNA sequence: TGTGCCACCAGTGGGACAGGGGGCGACGAGCAGTACTTC. Protein: CATSGTGGDEQYF.

The rearrangement links TRBV5-1 to TRBJ2-2; no clear D gene. The CDR3 contains 11 residues. Trimming removed 6 bases at V and 6 bases at J, with 6 bases between. Germline lookup yields CDR1 SGHRS and CDR2 YFSETQ. The CDR3 bases are TGCGCCAGCACCGCTTCCGGGGAGCTGTTTTTT. Its protein product is CASTASGELFF.

CDR3 region: CASRPLGGNTGELFF. CDR3 DNA: TGTGCCAGCAGGCCCCTAGGGGGGAACACCGGGGAGCTGTTTTTT. The chain links TRBV5-4 to TRBJ2-2; possible D gene TRBD1, 6 bases. The V and J ends lost 5 bases and 1 base respectively, with 12 bases between them. The CDR3 spans 15 residues. Per the germline V gene, CDR1 is SGHNT and CDR2 is YYREEE (reference sequence).

In DNA, the CDR3 is TGTGCCAGCAGCTTTTGGGGGGACTACGAGCAGTACTTC. It yields the protein CASSFWGDYEQYF. The V gene is TRBV11-1, the J gene TRBJ2-7; maybe TRBD2 (6 bases). Between the trimmed V and J ends, which lost 3 bases and 3 bases, there was a span of 9 bases. The CDR3 sequence is 13 residues long. Looked up from germline, CDR1 is SGHAT and CDR2 is FQDESV (reference sequence).

The rearrangement joins TRBV6-5 to TRBJ2-7, with 8 bases identical to TRBD1. The CDR3 sequence is 16 residues long. The germline V gene encodes CDR1 MNHEY and CDR2 SVGAGI. Unmatched junction bases numbered 7, after V lost 0 bases and J lost 3 bases. The CDR3 region has the DNA TGTGCCAGCAGTTACTCGACAGGGGATAGCGTCTACGAGCAGTACTTC. Translating gives CASSYSTGDSVYEQYF.

The chain recombines TRBV2 with TRBJ2-7, with D possibly being TRBD1 (5 bases). The germline V gene has CDR1 SNHLY and CDR2 FYNNEI. The V end was cut by 3 bases, the J end by 5 bases, with 14 bases between. The CDR3 sequence is 14 residues long. CDR3 bases: TGTGCCAGCAGTGATCGCCAGGGAATGGACGAGCAGTACTTC. This codes for CASSDRQGMDEQYF. Based on the CDR3 plus reference TRBV2 and TRBJ2-7, the full variable domain is EPEVTQTPSHQVTQMGQEVILRCVPISNHLYFYWYRQILGQKVEFLVSFYNNEISEKSEIFDDQFSVERPDGSNFTLKIRSTKLEDSAMYFCASSDRQGMDEQYFGPGTRLTVT.

V and J are TRBV6-6 and TRBJ1-6; no clear D gene. The V end was cut by 10 bases, the J end by 0 bases, with 13 bases between. Germline V lookup: CDR1 MNHNY, CDR2 SVGAGI (reference sequence). This CDR3 spans 15 amino acids. CDR3 loop: CATFDESSYNSPLHF. DNA for the CDR3: TGTGCCACGTTTGATGAGAGCTCCTATAATTCACCCCTCCACTTT.

The J gene is TRBJ1-6, the V gene TRBV19, with 9 bases fitting TRBD1. Germline V CDR1 and CDR2: LNHDA, SQIVND (reference sequence). CDR3 length: 13 amino acids. V was pared by 8 bases and J by 9 bases, with 5 bases of the junction left unmatched. For the CDR3, the DNA is TGTGCCAGTGATACAGGGGGCTCTTCACCCCTCCACTTT. This translates into CASDTGGSSPLHF.

This chain links TRBV4-1 with TRBJ2-3, with 15 bases matching TRBD2. This CDR3 is built from 17 residues. After removal of 4 bases from V and 6 bases from J, the junction contained 8 bases not matched to a gene. CDR1 is MGHRA and CDR2 is YSYEKL in the germline V gene. CDR3 coding DNA: TGCGCCAGCAGCCCCTGGACTAGCGGGAGGGATTTGGATACGCAGTATTTT. It is translated as CASSPWTSGRDLDTQYF.

This chain uses TRBV27 with TRBJ1-6; a weak D match, TRBD1 (5 bases). Germline values: CDR1 MNHEY, CDR2 SMNVEV (reference sequence). The CDR3 is made up of 14 amino acids. Trimming cost V 5 bases and J 3 bases, with 8 bases left between them. In DNA, the CDR3 is TGTGCCAGCAGTGTGGGGGACTATAATTCACCCCTCCACTTT. Translating gives CASSVGDYNSPLHF.

The table lists this clonotype with a count of one. The chain couples TRBV5-1 to TRBJ1-3; TRBD1 is a possible D gene (5 bases). The V and J ends lost 4 bases and 4 bases respectively, with 18 bases between them. This CDR3 comprises 16 residues. The germline V gene has CDR1 SGHRS and CDR2 YFSETQ. Here the CDR3 DNA reads TGCGCCAGCAGCCACACAGGTTTTGAGCTCGGAAACACCATATATTTT. Translated: CASSHTGFELGNTIYF.

This chain joins TRBV20-1 and TRBJ2-6, with a possible D match to TRBD1 (6 bases). The V end was cut by 0 bases, the J end by 2 bases, with 14 bases between. Looked up from germline, CDR1 is DFQATT and CDR2 is SNEGSKA (reference sequence). This CDR3 has 17 amino acids. The DNA of the CDR3 is TGCAGTGCTAGAGACAGGGGATTGGGTGCTGGGGCCAACGTCCTGACTTTC. It specifies CSARDRGLGAGANVLTF.

The chain couples TRBV2 to TRBJ2-3, with D maybe TRBD2 (6 bases). The CDR3 is made up of 15 amino acids. Trimming removed 3 bases at V and 3 bases at J, with 13 bases between. Germline CDR1 SNHLY, CDR2 FYNNEI. The CDR3 here is CASSDFAGLTDTQYF. The CDR3, as DNA: TGTGCCAGCAGTGATTTCGCGGGGTTGACAGATACGCAGTATTTT. Variable domain in full (rest from reference TRBV2 and TRBJ2-3): EPEVTQTPSHQVTQMGQEVILRCVPISNHLYFYWYRQILGQKVEFLVSFYNNEISEKSEIFDDQFSVERPDGSNFTLKIRSTKLEDSAMYFCASSDFAGLTDTQYFGPGTRLTVL.

The chain recombines TRBV12-3 or TRBV12-4 with TRBJ2-5, with TRBD1 matching 8 bases. J gave up 5 bases and V 7 bases, and 15 bases lay outside the gene matches. There are 16 residues in the CDR3. The CDR3 is CASKPQGVAIPETQYF. Written as DNA, the CDR3 is TGTGCCAGCAAGCCACAGGGGGTAGCTATCCCGGAGACCCAGTACTTC.

The rearrangement joins TRBV7-2 to TRBJ2-2; D not resolved. Germline V gives CDR1 SGHTA, CDR2 FQGNSA. Trimming took off 5 bases at V and 0 bases at J, with 7 bases between the two ends. This CDR3 is built from 14 residues. DNA of the CDR3: TGTGCCAGCAGCCCGATGACGAACACCGGGGAGCTGTTTTTT. Amino acid sequence: CASSPMTNTGELFF.

This clonotype was seen only once. V usage is TRBV9 and J usage is TRBJ1-1, with TRBD1 matching 9 bases. V dropped 3 bases and J dropped 8; count of bases not matched to a gene: 17. From germline, CDR1 is SGDLS and CDR2 YYNGEE. CDR3 length: 17 residues. The CDR3 bases are TGTGCCAGCAGCGACGGACAGGGGCCAAACTTCCCCCACGAAGCTTTCTTT. Translating it yields CASSDGQGPNFPHEAFF. The full variable domain, in which reference TRBV9 and TRBJ1-1 provide the parts outside the CDR3, is DSGVTQTPKHLITATGQRVTLRCSPRSGDLSVYWYQQSLDQGLQFLIQYYNGEERAKGNILERFSAQQFPDLHSELNLSSLELGDSALYFCASSDGQGPNFPHEAFFGQGTRLTVV.

The chain links TRBV5-5 to TRBJ1-6, with 8 positions matching TRBD1. Germline V gene sequence: CDR1 SGHKS, CDR2 YYEKEE (reference sequence). CDR3 size: 14 residues. Trimming at V came to 0 bases and at J to 8 bases, leaving 1 base not matched to a gene. CDR3 sequence (DNA): TGTGCCAGCAGCTTGGCAGGGGGCGATTCACCCCTCCACTTT. It is translated as CASSLAGGDSPLHF.

This rearrangement joins TRBV20-1 to TRBJ2-1, with TRBD2 matching over 7 bases. The CDR3 extends over 16 amino acids. Germline assignment: CDR1 DFQATT and CDR2 SNEGSKA (reference sequence). Trimming cost V 1 base and J 9 bases; bases outside gene matches: 15. CDR3: CSARGRAGGRVGEQFF. DNA for the CDR3: TGCAGTGCTAGAGGTCGCGCCGGCGGGAGAGTCGGTGAGCAGTTCTTC.

The gene calls are TRBV4-1 and TRBJ1-5; 8 bases map to TRBD1. Germline V lookup: CDR1 MGHRA, CDR2 YSYEKL. V shed 3 bases and J 6 bases; nucleotides not matched to a gene: 16. The CDR3 is 18 amino acids. CDR3 sequence reads: CASSQIISSGQGFQPQHF. CDR3 DNA: TGCGCCAGCAGCCAGATAATTAGTAGCGGACAGGGTTTTCAGCCCCAGCATTTT.

This sequence joins TRBV20-1 and TRBJ2-7; D may be TRBD1 (6 bases). The CDR3 extends over 12 amino acids. V was clipped by 2 bases and J by 2 bases, with 7 bases between them. Germline V lookup: CDR1 DFQATT, CDR2 SNEGSKA (reference sequence). The CDR3: CSARSGAYEQYF. Written as DNA, the CDR3 is TGCAGTGCTAGATCAGGGGCCTACGAGCAGTACTTC.

Here the CDR3 reads CAWRKGETPNTGELFF. CDR3 sequence (DNA): TGTGCCTGGAGAAAGGGTGAGACACCGAACACCGGGGAGCTGTTTTTT. This chain uses TRBV30 with TRBJ2-2; no firm D call. Per the germline V gene, CDR1 is GTSNPN and CDR2 is SVGIG (reference sequence). The CDR3 length is 16 residues. V was shortened by 3 bases and J by 0 bases, with 14 bases between the two germline ends.